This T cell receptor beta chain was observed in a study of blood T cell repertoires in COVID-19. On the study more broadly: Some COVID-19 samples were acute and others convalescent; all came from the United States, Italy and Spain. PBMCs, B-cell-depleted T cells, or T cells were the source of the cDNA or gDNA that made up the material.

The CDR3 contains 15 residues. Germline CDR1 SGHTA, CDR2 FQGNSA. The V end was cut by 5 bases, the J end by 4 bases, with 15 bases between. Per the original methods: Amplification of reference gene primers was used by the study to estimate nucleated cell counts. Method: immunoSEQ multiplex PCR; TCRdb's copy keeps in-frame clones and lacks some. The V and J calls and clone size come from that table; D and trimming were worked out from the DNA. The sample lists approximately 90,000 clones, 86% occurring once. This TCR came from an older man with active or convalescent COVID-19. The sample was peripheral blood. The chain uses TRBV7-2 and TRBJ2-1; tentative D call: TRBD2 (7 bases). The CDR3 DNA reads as TGTGCCAGCAGCCAAGCGGGACAAACTTACAATGAGCAGTTCTTC. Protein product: CASSQAGQTYNEQFF.